This T cell receptor (beta chain) originates from a study of CXCR3-negative and CXCR3-positive naive CD8 T cells. Study-wide results and limits: Comparison of naive cells showed more hydrophobic TRB CDR3s in CXCR3-positive than in CXCR3-negative naive cells.

About this clonotype itself: As yet, its antigen is unknown.

There are 14 residues in the CDR3. Germline-derived CDR1 and CDR2 are SQVTM and ANQGSEA. The CD45RO-CCR7+CD27+CD95- phenotype denoted naive CD8+ T cells. In preparing the TRB cDNA libraries, 5' RACE with UMI labels was used. TCRdb reprocessed the 5' RACE reads and reports one entry per CDR3 protein, with no DNA. Reported are more than 65,000 distinct CDR3 sequences; the ten largest clones contain approximately 1.5%. Sample: naive CXCR3- CD8+ T cells from blood. Subset described: CD45RO-CCR7+CD27+CD95- naive CD8+ T cells lacking CXCR3 (TNR3-). This chain links TRBV29-1 with TRBJ1-3; checking the TCRdb D call of TRBD1 is not possible without DNA. The sequence was collected from a human donor in good health. Some clones in this sample may be carry-over from other donors' samples. The CDR3 sequence: CSVITGSAGNTIYF.